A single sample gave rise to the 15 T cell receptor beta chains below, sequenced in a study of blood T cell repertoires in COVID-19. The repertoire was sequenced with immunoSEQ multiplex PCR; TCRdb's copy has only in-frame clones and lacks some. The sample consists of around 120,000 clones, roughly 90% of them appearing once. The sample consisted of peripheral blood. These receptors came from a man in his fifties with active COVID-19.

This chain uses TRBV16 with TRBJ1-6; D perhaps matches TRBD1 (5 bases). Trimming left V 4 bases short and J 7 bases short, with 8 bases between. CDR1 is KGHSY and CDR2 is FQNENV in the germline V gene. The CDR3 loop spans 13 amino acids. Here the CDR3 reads CASSPSGNSPLHF. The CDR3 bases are TGTGCCAGCAGCCCGTCAGGGAATTCACCCCTCCACTTT.

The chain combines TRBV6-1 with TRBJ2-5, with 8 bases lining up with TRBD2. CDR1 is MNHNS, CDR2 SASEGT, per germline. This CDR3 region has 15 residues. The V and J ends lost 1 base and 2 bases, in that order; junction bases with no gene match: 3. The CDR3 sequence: CASSEGPGGQETQYF. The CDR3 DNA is TGTGCCAGCAGTGAAGGACCGGGGGGGCAAGAGACCCAGTACTTC.

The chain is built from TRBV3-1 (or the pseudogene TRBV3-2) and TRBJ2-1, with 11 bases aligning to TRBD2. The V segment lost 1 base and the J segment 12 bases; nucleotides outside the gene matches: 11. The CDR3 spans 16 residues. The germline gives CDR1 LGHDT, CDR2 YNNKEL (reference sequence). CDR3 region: CASSQVLLAGGPRQFF. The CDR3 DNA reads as TGTGCCAGCAGCCAAGTTTTGTTAGCGGGAGGGCCTAGGCAGTTCTTC.

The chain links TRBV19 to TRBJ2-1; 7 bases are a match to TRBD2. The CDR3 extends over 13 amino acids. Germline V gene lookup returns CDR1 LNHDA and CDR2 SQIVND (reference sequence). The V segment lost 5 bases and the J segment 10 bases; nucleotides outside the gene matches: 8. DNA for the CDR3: TGTGCCAGTAGTCTTCTCCCGGGAGGCGAGCAGTTCTTC. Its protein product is CASSLLPGGEQFF.

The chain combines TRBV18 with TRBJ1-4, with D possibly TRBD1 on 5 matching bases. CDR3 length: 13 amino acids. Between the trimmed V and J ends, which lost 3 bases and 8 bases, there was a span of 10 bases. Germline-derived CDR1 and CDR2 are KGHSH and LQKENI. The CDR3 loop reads CASSPGQGEKLFF. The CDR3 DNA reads TGTGCCAGCTCACCGGGGCAGGGAGAAAAACTGTTTTTT.

CDR3 in amino acids: CASSPFTAGGPGRETQYF. In DNA, the CDR3 is TGTGCCAGTAGCCCCTTCACAGCGGGAGGTCCCGGAAGAGAGACCCAGTACTTC. The chain carries TRBV19 and TRBJ2-5; 9 bases fit TRBD2. The CDR3 runs to 18 residues. V lost 6 bases and J lost 4; bases outside the gene matches: 18. Germline lookup yields CDR1 LNHDA and CDR2 SQIVND (reference sequence).

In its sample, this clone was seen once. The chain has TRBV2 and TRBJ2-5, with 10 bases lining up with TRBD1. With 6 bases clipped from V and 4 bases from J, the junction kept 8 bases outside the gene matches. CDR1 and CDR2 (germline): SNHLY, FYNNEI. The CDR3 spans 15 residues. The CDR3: CASRIGTGVGETQYF. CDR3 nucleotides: TGTGCCAGCAGAATTGGGACAGGGGTCGGAGAGACCCAGTACTTC.

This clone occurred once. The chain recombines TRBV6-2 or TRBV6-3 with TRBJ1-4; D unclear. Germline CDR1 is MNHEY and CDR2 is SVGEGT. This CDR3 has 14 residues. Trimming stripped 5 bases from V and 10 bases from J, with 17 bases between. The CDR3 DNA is TGTGCCAGCAGTAAACCACCCTCCAACGGAAAACTGTTTTTT. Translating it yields CASSKPPSNGKLFF.

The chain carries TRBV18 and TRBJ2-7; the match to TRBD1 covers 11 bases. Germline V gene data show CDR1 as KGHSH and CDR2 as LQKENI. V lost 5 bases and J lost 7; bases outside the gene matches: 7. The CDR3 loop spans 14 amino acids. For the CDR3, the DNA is TGTGCCAGCTCAACCGGACAGGGGGCAAAAGAGCAGTACTTC. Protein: CASSTGQGAKEQYF.

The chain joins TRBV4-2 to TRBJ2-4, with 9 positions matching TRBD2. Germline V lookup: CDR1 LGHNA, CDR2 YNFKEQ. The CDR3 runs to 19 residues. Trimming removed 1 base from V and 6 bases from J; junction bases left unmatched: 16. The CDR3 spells CASSQGFFSGGLFGNIQYF. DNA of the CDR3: TGTGCCAGCAGCCAAGGTTTCTTTAGCGGGGGTCTGTTCGGAAACATTCAGTACTTC.

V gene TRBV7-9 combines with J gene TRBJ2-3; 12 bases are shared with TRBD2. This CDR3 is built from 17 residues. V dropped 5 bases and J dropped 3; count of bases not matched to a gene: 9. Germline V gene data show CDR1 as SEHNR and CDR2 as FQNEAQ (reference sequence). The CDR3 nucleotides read TGTGCCAGCAGCATAGGACTAGCGGGGATCCTTACAGATACGCAGTATTTT. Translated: CASSIGLAGILTDTQYF.

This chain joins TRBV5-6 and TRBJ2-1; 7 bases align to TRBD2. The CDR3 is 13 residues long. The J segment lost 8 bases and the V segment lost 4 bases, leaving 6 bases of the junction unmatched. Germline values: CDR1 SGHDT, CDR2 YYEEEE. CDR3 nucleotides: TGTGCCAGCAGCGGGAGCGGGATCGATGAGCAGTTCTTC. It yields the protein CASSGSGIDEQFF. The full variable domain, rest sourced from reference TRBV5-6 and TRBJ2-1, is DAGVTQSPTHLIKTRGQQVTLRCSPKSGHDTVSWYQQALGQGPQFIFQYYEEEERQRGNFPDRFSGHQFPNYSSELNVNALLLGDSALYLCASSGSGIDEQFFGPGTRLTVL.

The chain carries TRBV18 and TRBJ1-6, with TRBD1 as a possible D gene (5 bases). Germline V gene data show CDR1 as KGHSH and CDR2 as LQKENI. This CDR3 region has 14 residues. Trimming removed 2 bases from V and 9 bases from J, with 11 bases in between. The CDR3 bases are TGTGCCAGCTCACCAACGGCAGGGTTTTCACCCCTCCACTTT. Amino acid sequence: CASSPTAGFSPLHF.

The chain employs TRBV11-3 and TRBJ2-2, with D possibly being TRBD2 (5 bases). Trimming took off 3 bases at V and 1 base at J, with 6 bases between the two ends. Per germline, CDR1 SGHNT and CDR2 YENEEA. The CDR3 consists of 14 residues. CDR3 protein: CASSFGGNTGELFF. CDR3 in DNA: TGTGCCAGCAGCTTTGGAGGGAACACCGGGGAGCTGTTTTTT.

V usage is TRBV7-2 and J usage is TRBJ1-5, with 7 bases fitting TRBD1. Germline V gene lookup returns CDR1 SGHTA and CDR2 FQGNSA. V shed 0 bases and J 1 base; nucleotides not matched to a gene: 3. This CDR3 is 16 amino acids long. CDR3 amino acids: CASSLAGGQSNQPQHF. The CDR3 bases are TGTGCCAGCAGCTTAGCGGGGGGACAGAGCAATCAGCCCCAGCATTTT. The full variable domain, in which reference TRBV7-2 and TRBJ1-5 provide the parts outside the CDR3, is GAGVSQSPSNKVTEKGKDVELRCDPISGHTALYWYRQSLGQGLEFLIYFQGNSAPDKSGLPSDRFSAERTGGSVSTLTIQRTQQEDSAVYLCASSLAGGQSNQPQHFGDGTRLSIL.